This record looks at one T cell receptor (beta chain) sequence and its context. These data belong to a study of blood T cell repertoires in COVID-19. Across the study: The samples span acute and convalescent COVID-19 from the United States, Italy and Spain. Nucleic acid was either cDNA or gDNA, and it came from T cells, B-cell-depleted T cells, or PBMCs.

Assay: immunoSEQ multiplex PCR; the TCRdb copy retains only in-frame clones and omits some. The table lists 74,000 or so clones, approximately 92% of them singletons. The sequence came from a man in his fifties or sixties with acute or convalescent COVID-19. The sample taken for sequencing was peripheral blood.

The CDR3 is CASSLGDRVTTGELFF. The CDR3 DNA reads as TGCGCCAGCAGCTTGGGGGACAGGGTTACCACCGGGGAGCTGTTTTTT. The V and J genes are TRBV5-1 and TRBJ2-2; the match to TRBD1 covers 9 bases. The CDR3 has 16 residues. Germline V gene lookup returns CDR1 SGHRS and CDR2 YFSETQ. The J segment lost 4 bases and the V segment lost 0 bases, leaving 4 bases of the junction unmatched.